A single sample gave rise to the 25 T cell receptor beta chains below, sequenced in a study of identical twins. Each CDR3 protein is one row after TCRdb ran MiXCR on the 5' RACE reads. The sample shows a few hundred distinct CDR3 sequences, nearly 97% of them seen only once. The material sequenced was PBMCs. Source of these receptors: a young woman in good health. This table probably holds off-target reads from a library built for another chain.

This rearrangement joins TRBV3-1 to TRBJ2-1; D remains unclear. The CDR3 is made up of 17 amino acids. Trimming shortened V by 7 bases and J by 0 bases, and 19 bases separated the two germline ends. The germline CDR1 and CDR2 sequences are LGHDT and YNNKEL (reference sequence). The CDR3 DNA follows: TGTGCCAGCACCCCTAAGGGCACCCCTAGCTCCTACAATGAGCAGTTCTTC. It translates to CASTPKGTPSSYNEQFF.

The chain joins TRBV11-3 to TRBJ2-7; D not resolved. V dropped 0 bases and J dropped 5 bases, with 17 bases sitting between them. The CDR3 sequence is 16 residues long. Germline CDR1 and CDR2: SGHNT and YENEEA. The CDR3 region is CASSLEGSSFGDEQYF. Written as DNA, the CDR3 is TGTGCCAGCAGCTTAGAGGGGTCTAGTTTTGGCGACGAGCAGTACTTC.

The chain is built from TRBV5-1 and TRBJ2-3; 11 positions match TRBD2. Germline CDR1 reads SGHRS; CDR2 reads YFSETQ. The V segment lost 4 bases and the J segment 0 bases; nucleotides outside the gene matches: 1. CDR3 length: 15 residues. The CDR3 DNA follows: TGCGCCAGCAGCGGGACTAGCGGTAGCACAGATACGCAGTATTTT. Protein product: CASSGTSGSTDTQYF.

This clonotype was counted between two and nine times. The J gene is TRBJ2-1, the V gene TRBV7-1, with a possible D match to TRBD2 (6 bases). TRBV7-1 is an ORF; its function is uncertain. This CDR3 has 22 amino acids. The V end lost 3 bases, the J end lost 4 bases, and 34 bases lay between the germline ends. CDR3 DNA: TGTGCCAGCAGCTCGCCCACGGCGCGGGACCCAACACCCAGATTAAGTTACAATGAGCAGTTCTTC. Amino acids: CASSSPTARDPTPRLSYNEQFF.

The chain carries TRBV12-3 or TRBV12-4 and TRBJ2-3; weak D call: TRBD2 (7 bases). The CDR3 is made up of 14 amino acids. Trimming cost V 7 bases and J 5 bases, with 16 bases left between them. Written as DNA, the CDR3 is TGTGCCAGCACCAAGGGCGGGGGCCTAGATACGCAGTATTTT. Translating gives CASTKGGGLDTQYF.

This clonotype was recorded once. The J gene is TRBJ2-7, the V gene TRBV20-1; 9 nucleotides line up with TRBD1. Per the germline V gene, CDR1 is DFQATT and CDR2 is SNEGSKA (reference sequence). The CDR3 has 13 amino acids. With 6 bases clipped from V and 1 base from J, the junction kept 4 bases outside the gene matches. CDR3 in DNA: TGCAGTGCCCGGGACAGGGAGTCCTACGAGCAGTACTTC. Its translation: CSARDRESYEQYF.

The chain employs TRBV9 and TRBJ2-3; possible D gene TRBD2, 7 bases. The CDR3 spans 20 residues. Per germline, CDR1 SGDLS and CDR2 YYNGEE. V gave up 3 bases and J gave up 2 bases, with 28 bases separating them. CDR3 region: CASSAYSGGSGTTLTDTQYF. CDR3 bases: TGTGCCAGCAGCGCGTATTCCGGTGGGAGCGGGACAACTCTCACAGATACGCAGTATTTT.

The CDR3 reads CASSLSRTEETQYF. The CDR3 DNA sequence: TGTGCCAGCAGTTTATCGCGTACAGAAGAGACCCAGTACTTC. The chain recombines TRBV27 with TRBJ2-5; D not certain. Trimming took off 0 bases at V and 3 bases at J, with 8 bases between the two ends. The CDR3 has 14 amino acids. Germline CDR1 reads MNHEY; CDR2 reads SMNVEV (reference sequence).

The V and J genes are TRBV15 and TRBJ2-6; unclear D gene. Germline V gene sequence: CDR1 LNHNV, CDR2 YYDKDF (reference sequence). CDR3 length: 14 residues. Trimming shortened V by 0 bases and J by 14 bases, and 14 bases separated the two germline ends. The CDR3 DNA reads as TGTGCCACCAGCAGAGATCGATCCCTTCCGATCCTGACTTTC. This codes for CATSRDRSLPILTF.

This sequence joins TRBV19 and TRBJ2-7, with TRBD1 identical over 8 bases. The CDR3 has 16 amino acids. The V and J ends lost 8 bases and 2 bases, in that order; junction bases with no gene match: 14. Germline V gene data show CDR1 as LNHDA and CDR2 as SQIVND (reference sequence). The CDR3 sequence is CASSQSQGASAYEQYF. The CDR3 DNA reads TGTGCCAGTTCCCAATCCCAGGGGGCGTCGGCCTACGAGCAGTACTTC.

The genes are TRBV11-2 and TRBJ2-2; D perhaps matches TRBD1 (6 bases). This CDR3 has 14 residues. Germline assignment: CDR1 SGHAT and CDR2 FQNNGV. V was shortened by 5 bases and J by 5 bases, with 12 bases between the two germline ends. The CDR3 here is CASSILTGTGELFF. The CDR3 bases are TGTGCCAGCAGCATATTAACAGGGACCGGGGAGCTGTTTTTT.

The sample holds one count of this clonotype. The chain uses TRBV20-1 and TRBJ2-1, with a tentative D call TRBD1 (6 bases). V lost 4 bases and J lost 3, with 13 bases in between. CDR1 and CDR2 (germline): DFQATT, SNEGSKA (reference sequence). The CDR3 extends over 14 amino acids. The CDR3 loop is CSATSRGFYNEQFF. CDR3 coding DNA: TGCAGTGCTACCTCCAGGGGCTTCTACAATGAGCAGTTCTTC.

V gene TRBV6-1 combines with J gene TRBJ2-3, with D hard to call. V was trimmed by 5 bases and J by 1 base, leaving 7 bases between them. The CDR3 runs 13 residues. Germline CDR1 is MNHNS and CDR2 is SASEGT. CDR3 nucleotides: TGTGCCAGCAGTCTAACAGGCACAGATACGCAGTATTTT. Encoded protein: CASSLTGTDTQYF.

Only one count was recorded for this clonotype. The V gene is TRBV9, the J gene TRBJ2-7; 8 bases line up with TRBD1. The CDR3 consists of 13 residues. The V gene's germline CDR1 is SGDLS and CDR2 YYNGEE. Trimming removed 4 bases from V and 6 bases from J; junction bases left unmatched: 6. The CDR3 sequence is CASSPGTGGEQYF. The CDR3 DNA follows: TGTGCCAGCAGCCCCGGGACAGGAGGCGAGCAGTACTTC.

The CDR3 region is CASSLEFRAGHSHDEQFF. CDR3 nucleotides: TGTGCCAGCAGCTTAGAGTTTCGGGCTGGGCATAGCCACGATGAGCAGTTCTTC. V is TRBV11-1 and J is TRBJ2-1; no definite D call. The CDR3 is made up of 18 amino acids. Trimming took off 1 base at V and 8 bases at J, with 24 bases between the two ends. Germline CDR1 reads SGHAT; CDR2 reads FQDESV (reference sequence).

This clonotype was counted a single time. J is TRBJ2-5 and V is TRBV6-2 or TRBV6-3, with 8 bases fitting TRBD1. In germline, CDR1 is MNHEY, CDR2 SVGEGT. J lost 5 bases, V lost 7 bases, and 6 bases had no gene match. The length of the CDR3 is 13 residues. CDR3 region: CASNTGGPETQYF. The CDR3 DNA reads TGTGCCAGCAATACAGGGGGACCCGAGACCCAGTACTTC.

The chain joins TRBV20-1 to TRBJ2-7; a possible D gene is TRBD2 (5 bases). This CDR3 is 14 amino acids long. Germline CDR1 and CDR2: DFQATT and SNEGSKA (reference sequence). V was shortened by 3 bases and J by 1 base, with 13 bases between the two germline ends. The CDR3 sequence is CSARGVGFSYEQYF. The CDR3 coding sequence is TGCAGTGCTAGGGGAGTAGGGTTTTCCTACGAGCAGTACTTC.

The sample holds a few counts of this clonotype. The J gene is TRBJ2-1, the V gene TRBV7-7; TRBD2 aligns across 7 bases. Trimming removed 0 bases from V and 4 bases from J; junction bases left unmatched: 12. The V gene's germline CDR1 is SSHAT and CDR2 FNYEAQ (reference sequence). The CDR3 has 18 amino acids. CDR3 sequence (DNA): TGTGCCAGCAGCTTAGCACCGGCGGGGGAATCCCGATACAATGAGCAGTTCTTC. Its protein is CASSLAPAGESRYNEQFF.

The chain couples TRBV5-6 to TRBJ1-2; 8 nucleotides match TRBD1. The V gene's germline CDR1 is SGHDT and CDR2 YYEEEE. J lost 5 bases, V lost 0 bases, and 6 bases had no gene match. The CDR3 loop spans 15 amino acids. In DNA, the CDR3 is TGTGCCAGCAGCTTGGGGACAGGGTCGTGGTATGGCTACACCTTC. Protein product: CASSLGTGSWYGYTF.

The CDR3 region is CASSYQGGTYNEQFF. The CDR3 nucleotides are TGTGCCAGCAGTTATCAGGGAGGGACCTACAATGAGCAGTTCTTC. The rearrangement uses TRBV6-2 or TRBV6-3 and TRBJ2-1; 7 bases match TRBD2. V lost 3 bases, J lost 2 bases, and 4 bases stayed unmatched. The germline CDR1 and CDR2 sequences are MNHEY and SVGEGT. This CDR3 comprises 15 residues.

The V call is TRBV11-1, the J call TRBJ1-1; TRBD1 matches at 7 bases. V lost 4 bases and J lost 8; bases outside the gene matches: 19. There are 17 residues in the CDR3. Per the germline V gene, CDR1 is SGHAT and CDR2 is FQDESV (reference sequence). CDR3 DNA: TGTGCCAGCAGCTCACATCGGGATGGACAGGCGGTACCCGAAGCTTTCTTT. Protein product: CASSSHRDGQAVPEAFF.

V is TRBV5-5 and J is TRBJ2-5, with D tentatively TRBD1 (6 bases). V lost 4 bases and J lost 3, with 13 bases in between. In germline, CDR1 is SGHKS, CDR2 YYEKEE (reference sequence). This CDR3 is 14 amino acids long. The chain's CDR3 is CASSHPRTEETQYF. CDR3 sequence (DNA): TGTGCCAGCAGCCACCCTAGGACAGAAGAGACCCAGTACTTC.

This clonotype has more than one count but fewer than ten. The J gene is TRBJ2-6, the V gene TRBV29-1; 13 bases are a match to TRBD2. After removal of 7 bases from V and 4 bases from J, the junction contained 10 bases not matched to a gene. CDR1 is SQVTM and CDR2 is ANQGSEA in the germline V gene. This CDR3 has 17 amino acids. In DNA form, the CDR3 reads TGCAGCGCCTTTTTACTAGCGGGGGGGCAAGGGGCCAACGTCCTGACTTTC. Protein sequence: CSAFLLAGGQGANVLTF.

The rearrangement links TRBV11-3 to TRBJ2-3; TRBD1 matches 9 bases. CDR1 is SGHNT, CDR2 YENEEA, per germline. Unmatched junction bases numbered 4, after V lost 1 base and J lost 2 bases. The CDR3 covers 16 residues. The CDR3 is CASSLGRQGVTDTQYF. The CDR3 region has the DNA TGTGCCAGCAGCTTAGGTCGACAGGGGGTCACAGATACGCAGTATTTT.

The chain recombines TRBV27 with TRBJ1-4; D call uncertain. Trimming pared 3 bases from V and 6 bases from J, leaving 14 bases between. Looked up from germline, CDR1 is MNHEY and CDR2 is SMNVEV (reference sequence). The CDR3 runs 15 residues. The CDR3 region has the DNA TGTGCCAGCAGTTTCCGGATGCGCGGGGATGAAAAACTGTTTTTT. Its translation is CASSFRMRGDEKLFF.